These 3 T cell receptor beta chains share one sample of origin, sequenced in a study of prognosis after radiotherapy for stage I lung cancer. Starting from genomic DNA, TCR beta CDR3 was amplified through two-round multiplex PCR. Round one of PCR was performed, and it used primers specific to each TRBV and TRBJ gene. TCRdb reanalysed the multiplex PCR reads using MiXCR and keeps one entry per CDR3 protein. This table has roughly 23,000 distinct CDR3 sequences, roughly 37% appearing once. The material was PBMCs, obtained before or after stereotactic body radiation therapy (not recorded which). The source of these receptors is a donor at least 50 years old with non-small cell lung cancer.

A note on this clonotype: A read error may explain this, as a much larger clone is one base away. The V call is TRBV29-1, the J call TRBJ2-7; 12 positions match TRBD2. From germline, CDR1 is SQVTM and CDR2 ANQGSEA. Germline trimming cut 4 bases from V and 6 bases from J; bases unmatched to any gene: 4. The CDR3 spans 13 residues. DNA for the CDR3: TGCAGCGTTGTGACTAGCGGGAGAAGCGAGCAGTACTTC. Translated: CSVVTSGRSEQYF.

The chain joins TRBV11-1 to TRBJ1-1, with a weak D call TRBD1 (6 bases). The CDR3 is 14 residues long. Germline CDR1 reads SGHAT; CDR2 reads FQDESV (reference sequence). Trimming cost V 2 bases and J 0 bases, with 7 bases left between them. The DNA of the CDR3 is TGTGCCAGCAGCTTAAGGGGGATGAACACTGAAGCTTTCTTT. This sequence encodes CASSLRGMNTEAFF.

To note about this clonotype: An end of the junction does not agree with germline; a read error may underlie this. This chain links TRBV20-1 with TRBJ1-6; D is unclear. The germline gives CDR1 DFQATT, CDR2 SNEGSKA (reference sequence). The CDR3 sequence is 13 residues long. For the CDR3, the DNA is TGCAGTGCTAGAGAAAGGCAGTATTCAACCCTCCACTTT. Translating gives CSARERQYSTLHF.